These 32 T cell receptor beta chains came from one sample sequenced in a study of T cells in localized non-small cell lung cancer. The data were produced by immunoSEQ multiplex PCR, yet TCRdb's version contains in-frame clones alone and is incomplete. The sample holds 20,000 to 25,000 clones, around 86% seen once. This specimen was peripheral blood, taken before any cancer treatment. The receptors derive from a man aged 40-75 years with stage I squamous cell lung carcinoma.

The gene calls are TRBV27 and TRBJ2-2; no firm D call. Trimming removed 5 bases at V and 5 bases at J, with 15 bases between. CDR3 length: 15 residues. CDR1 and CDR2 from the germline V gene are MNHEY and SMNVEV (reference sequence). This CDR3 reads CASSLGPYGTGELFF. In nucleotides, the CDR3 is TGTGCCAGCAGTCTGGGCCCGTACGGGACCGGGGAGCTGTTTTTT.

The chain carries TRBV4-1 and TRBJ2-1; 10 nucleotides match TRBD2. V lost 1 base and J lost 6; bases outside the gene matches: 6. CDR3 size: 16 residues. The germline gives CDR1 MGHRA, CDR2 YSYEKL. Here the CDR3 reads CASSQGRAGGPNEQFF. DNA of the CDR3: TGCGCCAGCAGCCAAGGACGAGCGGGGGGGCCCAATGAGCAGTTCTTC.

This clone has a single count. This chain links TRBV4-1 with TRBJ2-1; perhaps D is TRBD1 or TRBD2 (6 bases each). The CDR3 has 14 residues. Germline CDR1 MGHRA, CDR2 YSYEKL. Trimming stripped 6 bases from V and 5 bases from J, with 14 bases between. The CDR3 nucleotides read TGCGCCAGCAGGGGGGGCGGACTCCACAATGAGCAGTTCTTC. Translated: CASRGGGLHNEQFF.

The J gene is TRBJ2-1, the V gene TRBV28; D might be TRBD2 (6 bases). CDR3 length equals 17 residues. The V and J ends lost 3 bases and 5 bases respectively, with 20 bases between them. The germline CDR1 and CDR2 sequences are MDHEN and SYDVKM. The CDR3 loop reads CASSFASTSPLDNEQFF. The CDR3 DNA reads TGTGCCAGCAGTTTCGCGAGCACTAGCCCCTTAGACAATGAGCAGTTCTTC.

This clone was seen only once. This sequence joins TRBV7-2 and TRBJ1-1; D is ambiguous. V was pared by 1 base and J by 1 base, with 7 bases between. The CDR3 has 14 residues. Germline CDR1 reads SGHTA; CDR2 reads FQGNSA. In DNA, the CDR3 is TGTGCCAGCAGCTTAGGTCTGGGGAACACTGAAGCTTTCTTT. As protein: CASSLGLGNTEAFF.

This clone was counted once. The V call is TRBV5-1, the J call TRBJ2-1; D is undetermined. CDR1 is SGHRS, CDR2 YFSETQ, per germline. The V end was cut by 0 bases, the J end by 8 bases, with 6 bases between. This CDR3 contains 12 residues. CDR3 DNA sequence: TGCGCCAGCAGCTTGGATATCTATGAGCAGTTCTTC. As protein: CASSLDIYEQFF. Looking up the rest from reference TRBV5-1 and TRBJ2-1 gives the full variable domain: KAGVTQTPRYLIKTRGQQVTLSCSPISGHRSVSWYQQTPGQGLQFLFEYFSETQRNKGNFPGRFSGRQFSNSRSEMNVSTLELGDSALYLCASSLDIYEQFFGPGTRLTVL.

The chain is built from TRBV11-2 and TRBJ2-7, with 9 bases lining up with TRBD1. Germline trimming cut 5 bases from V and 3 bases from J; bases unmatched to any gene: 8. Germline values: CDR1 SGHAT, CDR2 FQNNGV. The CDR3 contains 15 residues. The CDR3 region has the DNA TGTGCCAGCAGCCCCACACAGGGGGCGTACTACGAGCAGTACTTC. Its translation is CASSPTQGAYYEQYF. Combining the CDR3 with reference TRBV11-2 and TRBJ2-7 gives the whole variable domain EAGVAQSPRYKIIEKRQSVAFWCNPISGHATLYWYQQILGQGPKLLIQFQNNGVVDDSQLPKDRFSAERLKGVDSTLKIQPAKLEDSAVYLCASSPTQGAYYEQYFGPGTRLTVT.

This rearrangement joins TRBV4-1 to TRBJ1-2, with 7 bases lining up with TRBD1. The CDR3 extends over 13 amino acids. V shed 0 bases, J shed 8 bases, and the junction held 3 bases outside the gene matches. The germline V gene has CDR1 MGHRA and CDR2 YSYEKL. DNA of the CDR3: TGCGCCAGCAGCCAAGAGACAGGGACGGGCTACACCTTC. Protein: CASSQETGTGYTF.

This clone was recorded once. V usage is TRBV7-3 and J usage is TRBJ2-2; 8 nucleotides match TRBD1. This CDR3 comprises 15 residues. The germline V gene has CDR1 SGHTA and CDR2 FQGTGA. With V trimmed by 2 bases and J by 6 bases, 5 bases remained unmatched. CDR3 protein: CASSLLQGEAGELFF. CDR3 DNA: TGTGCCAGCAGCTTACTACAGGGGGAGGCCGGGGAGCTGTTTTTT.

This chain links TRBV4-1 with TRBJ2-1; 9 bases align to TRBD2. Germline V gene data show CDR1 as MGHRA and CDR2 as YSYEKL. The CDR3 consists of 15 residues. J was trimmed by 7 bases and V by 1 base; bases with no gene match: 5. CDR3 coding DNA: TGCGCCAGCAGCCAAGGGCGGCTAGCGGGGAATGAGCAGTTCTTC. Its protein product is CASSQGRLAGNEQFF.

The CDR3 region is CASSGRQGEVRGYTF. As DNA, the CDR3 is TGTGCCAGCAGCGGCCGACAGGGGGAGGTACGTGGCTACACCTTC. The genes are TRBV9 and TRBJ1-2, with 9 nucleotides matching TRBD1. The CDR3 covers 15 residues. Germline trimming cut 3 bases from V and 7 bases from J; bases unmatched to any gene: 10. The V gene's germline CDR1 is SGDLS and CDR2 YYNGEE.

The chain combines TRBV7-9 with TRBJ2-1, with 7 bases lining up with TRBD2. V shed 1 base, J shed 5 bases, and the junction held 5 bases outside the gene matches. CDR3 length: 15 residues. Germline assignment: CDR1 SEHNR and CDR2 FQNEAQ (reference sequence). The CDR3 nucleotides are TGTGCCAGCAGCTTAGGTCTAGCGGACGACAATGAGCAGTTCTTC. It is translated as CASSLGLADDNEQFF.

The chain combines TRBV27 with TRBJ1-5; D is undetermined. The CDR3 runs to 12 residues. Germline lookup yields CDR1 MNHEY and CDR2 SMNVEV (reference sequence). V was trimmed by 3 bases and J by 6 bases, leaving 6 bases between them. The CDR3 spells CASSFPGQPQHF. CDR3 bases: TGTGCCAGCAGTTTCCCAGGTCAGCCCCAGCATTTT.

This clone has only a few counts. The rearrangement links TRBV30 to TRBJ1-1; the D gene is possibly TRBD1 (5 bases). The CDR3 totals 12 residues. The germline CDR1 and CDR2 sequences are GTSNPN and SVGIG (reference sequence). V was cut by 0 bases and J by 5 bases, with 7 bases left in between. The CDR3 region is CAWSVQVTEAFF. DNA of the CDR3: TGTGCCTGGAGTGTACAGGTTACTGAAGCTTTCTTT.

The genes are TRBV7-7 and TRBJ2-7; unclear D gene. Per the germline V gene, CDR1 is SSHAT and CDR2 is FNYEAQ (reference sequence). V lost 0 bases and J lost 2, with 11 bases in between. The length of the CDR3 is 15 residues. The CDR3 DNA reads TGTGCCAGCAGCTTAGCGCCCGGTGAAACCTACGAGCAGTACTTC. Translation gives CASSLAPGETYEQYF.

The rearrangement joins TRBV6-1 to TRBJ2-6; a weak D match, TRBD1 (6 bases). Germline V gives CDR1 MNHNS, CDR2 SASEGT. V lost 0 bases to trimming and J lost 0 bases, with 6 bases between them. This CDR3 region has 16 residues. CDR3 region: CASSEADSSGANVLTF. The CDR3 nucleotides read TGTGCCAGCAGTGAAGCGGACAGCTCTGGGGCCAACGTCCTGACTTTC.

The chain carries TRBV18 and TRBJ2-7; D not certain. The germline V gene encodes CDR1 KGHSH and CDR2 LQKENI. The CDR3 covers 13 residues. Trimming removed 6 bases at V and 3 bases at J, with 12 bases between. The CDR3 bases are TGTGCCAGCTCCCTCGCGGCCAACTACGAGCAGTACTTC. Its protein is CASSLAANYEQYF. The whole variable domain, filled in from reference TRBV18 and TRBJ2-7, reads NAGVMQNPRHLVRRRGQEARLRCSPMKGHSHVYWYRQLPEEGLKFMVYLQKENIIDESGMPKERFSAEFPKEGPSILRIQQVVRGDSAAYFCASSLAANYEQYFGPGTRLTVT.

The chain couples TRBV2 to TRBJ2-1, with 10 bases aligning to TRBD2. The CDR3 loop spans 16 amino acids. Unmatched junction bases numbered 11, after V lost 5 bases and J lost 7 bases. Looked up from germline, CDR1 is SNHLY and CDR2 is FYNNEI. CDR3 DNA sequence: TGTGCCAGCAGTTTTACTAGCGGGAATAGGGGGAATGAGCAGTTCTTC. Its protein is CASSFTSGNRGNEQFF.

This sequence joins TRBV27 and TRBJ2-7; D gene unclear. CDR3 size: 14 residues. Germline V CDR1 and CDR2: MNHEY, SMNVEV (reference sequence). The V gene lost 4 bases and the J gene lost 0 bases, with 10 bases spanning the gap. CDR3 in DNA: TGTGCCAGCAGTTCTACAATCCCCTCCTACGAGCAGTACTTC. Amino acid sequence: CASSSTIPSYEQYF.

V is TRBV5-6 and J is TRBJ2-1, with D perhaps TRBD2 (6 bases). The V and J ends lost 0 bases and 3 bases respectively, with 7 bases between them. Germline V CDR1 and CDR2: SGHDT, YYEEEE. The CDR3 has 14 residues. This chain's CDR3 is CASSLADYYNEQFF. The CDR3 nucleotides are TGTGCCAGCAGCTTGGCGGACTACTACAATGAGCAGTTCTTC.

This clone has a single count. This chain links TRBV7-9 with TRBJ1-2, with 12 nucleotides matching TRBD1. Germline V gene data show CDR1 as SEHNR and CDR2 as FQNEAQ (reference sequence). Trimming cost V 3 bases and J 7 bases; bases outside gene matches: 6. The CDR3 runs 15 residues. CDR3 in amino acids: CASSFTGTGGGGYTF. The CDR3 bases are TGTGCCAGCAGCTTCACCGGGACAGGGGGCGGTGGCTACACCTTC.

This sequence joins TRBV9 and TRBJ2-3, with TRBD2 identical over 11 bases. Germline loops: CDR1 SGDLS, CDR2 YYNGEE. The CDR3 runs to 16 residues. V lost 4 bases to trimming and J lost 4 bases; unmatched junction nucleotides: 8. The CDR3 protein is CASSRTLAGGPDTQYF. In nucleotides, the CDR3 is TGTGCCAGCAGCCGAACTCTAGCGGGGGGCCCAGATACGCAGTATTTT.

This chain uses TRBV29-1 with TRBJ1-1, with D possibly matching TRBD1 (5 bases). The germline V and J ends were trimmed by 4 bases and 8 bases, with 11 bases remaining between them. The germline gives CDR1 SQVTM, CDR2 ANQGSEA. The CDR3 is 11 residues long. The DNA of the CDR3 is TGCAGCGTTGGAGGGACTCTCGAAGCTTTCTTT. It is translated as CSVGGTLEAFF.

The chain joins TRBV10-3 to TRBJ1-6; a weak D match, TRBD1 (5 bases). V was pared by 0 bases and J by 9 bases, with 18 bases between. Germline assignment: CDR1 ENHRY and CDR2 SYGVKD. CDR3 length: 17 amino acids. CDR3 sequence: CAISESRQSSAPSPLHF. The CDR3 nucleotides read TGTGCCATCAGTGAGTCGAGACAGTCCAGCGCCCCTTCACCCCTCCACTTT.

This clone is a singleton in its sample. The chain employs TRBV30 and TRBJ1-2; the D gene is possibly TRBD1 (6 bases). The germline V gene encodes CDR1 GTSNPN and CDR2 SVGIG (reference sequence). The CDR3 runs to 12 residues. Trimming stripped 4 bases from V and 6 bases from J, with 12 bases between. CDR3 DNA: TGTGCCTGGATGCGAACAGGGCATGGCTACACCTTC. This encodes CAWMRTGHGYTF. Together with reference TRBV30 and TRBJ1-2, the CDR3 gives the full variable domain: SQTIHQWPATLVQPVGSPLSLECTVEGTSNPNLYWYRQAAGRGLQLLFYSVGIGQISSEVPQNLSASRPQDRQFILSSKKLLLSDSGFYLCAWMRTGHGYTFGSGTRLTVV.

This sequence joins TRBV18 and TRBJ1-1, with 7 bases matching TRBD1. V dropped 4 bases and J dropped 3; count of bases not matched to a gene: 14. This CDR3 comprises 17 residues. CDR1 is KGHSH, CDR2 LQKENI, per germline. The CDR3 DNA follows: TGTGCCAGCTCACTACTCGGGACAGATAATTCCTACACTGAAGCTTTCTTT. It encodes CASSLLGTDNSYTEAFF.

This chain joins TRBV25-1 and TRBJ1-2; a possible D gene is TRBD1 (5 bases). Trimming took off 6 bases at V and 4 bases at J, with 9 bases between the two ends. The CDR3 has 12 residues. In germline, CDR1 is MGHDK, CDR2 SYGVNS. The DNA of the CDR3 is TGTGCCAGCAGGGAGGGACTCTATGGCTACACCTTC. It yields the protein CASREGLYGYTF.

CDR3 bases: TGCGCCAGCAGCCAACCGCCAGGTTTTAATGGCTACACCTTC. Its translation: CASSQPPGFNGYTF. The gene calls are TRBV4-1 and TRBJ1-2; D is ambiguous. The CDR3 has 14 residues. Germline CDR1 MGHRA, CDR2 YSYEKL. With 2 bases removed from V and 6 bases from J, the gap between germline ends came to 13 bases.

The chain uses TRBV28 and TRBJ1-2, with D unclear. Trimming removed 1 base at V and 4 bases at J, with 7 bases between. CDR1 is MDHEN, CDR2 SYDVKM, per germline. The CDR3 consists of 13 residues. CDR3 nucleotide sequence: TGTGCCAGCAGTTTATTTCAGAGCTATGGCTACACCTTC. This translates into CASSLFQSYGYTF.

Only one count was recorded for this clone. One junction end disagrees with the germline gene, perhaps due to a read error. The CDR3 bases are TGTGCCACCAGCAGAGATGCCGCGAAGACCGGGGAGCTGTTTTTT. Its translation is CATSRDAAKTGELFF. The gene calls are TRBV15 and TRBJ2-2; D ambiguous. Germline V gene data show CDR1 as LNHNV and CDR2 as YYDKDF (reference sequence). The CDR3 is made up of 15 amino acids.

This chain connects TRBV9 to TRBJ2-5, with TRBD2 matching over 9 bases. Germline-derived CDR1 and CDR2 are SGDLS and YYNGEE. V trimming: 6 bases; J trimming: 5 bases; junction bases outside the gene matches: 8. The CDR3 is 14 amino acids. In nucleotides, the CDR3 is TGTGCCAGCACTAGCGGGGCACAAAGGGAGACCCAGTACTTC. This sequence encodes CASTSGAQRETQYF.

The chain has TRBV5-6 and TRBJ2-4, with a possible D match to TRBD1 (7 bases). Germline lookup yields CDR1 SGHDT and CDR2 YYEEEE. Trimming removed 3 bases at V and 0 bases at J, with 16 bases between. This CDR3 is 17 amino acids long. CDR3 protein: CASSSRRGLSAKNIQYF. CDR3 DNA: TGTGCCAGCAGCTCACGGAGGGGGCTCTCAGCCAAAAACATTCAGTACTTC.